The next 18 T cell receptor beta chains were all read from a single sample in a study of beta chain features in type 1 diabetes. Findings of the study overall: Within each of all four CD4+ subsets, Type 1 diabetes patients had TCRB CDR3s that were moderately but significantly shorter.

Reverse transcribing all isolated RNA meant expressed TCRB transcripts were sequenced. Sequencing was performed with immunoSEQ multiplex PCR; in TCRdb, only in-frame clones are kept and a portion is missing. This sample yields hundreds of thousands of clones, of which roughly an eighth are seen a single time; less than 0.025% belongs to the top ten. These receptors have no known antigen. Sequences were obtained from naive CD4+ T cells from blood. The receptor source for this set is a man between 18 and 29 years old with type 1 diabetes.

This clone has only a few counts. V usage is TRBV28 and J usage is TRBJ2-1; 8 nucleotides align to TRBD2. The germline V gene has CDR1 MDHEN and CDR2 SYDVKM. With V trimmed by 6 bases and J by 6 bases, 13 bases remained unmatched. The CDR3 spans 16 residues. The CDR3 bases are TGTGCCAGCAGACCAAATGTAGCGGGGCCCGTCAATGAGCAGTTCTTC. This codes for CASRPNVAGPVNEQFF.

This chain joins TRBV19 and TRBJ1-1; no clear D gene. Germline V gene sequence: CDR1 LNHDA, CDR2 SQIVND (reference sequence). The CDR3 has 15 amino acids. Trimming removed 1 base from V and 4 bases from J, with 13 bases in between. CDR3: CASSIGSGVVTEAFF. For the CDR3, the DNA is TGTGCCAGTAGTATAGGGTCTGGGGTCGTCACTGAAGCTTTCTTT.

This clone appeared a few times. This chain links TRBV7-8 with TRBJ1-5, with D perhaps matching TRBD1 (6 bases). The germline V gene has CDR1 SGHVS and CDR2 FQNEAQ. V lost 2 bases to trimming and J lost 5 bases, with 16 bases between them. CDR3 length: 16 residues. The CDR3 protein is CASSLMGAFEDQPQHF. The CDR3 DNA follows: TGTGCCAGCAGCTTAATGGGGGCTTTTGAAGATCAGCCCCAGCATTTT.

Only a few counts were recorded for this clone. The chain is built from TRBV2 and TRBJ1-1; 8 nucleotides line up with TRBD1. CDR1 and CDR2 from the germline V gene are SNHLY and FYNNEI. Trimming at V came to 4 bases and at J to 1 base, leaving 5 bases not matched to a gene. CDR3 length: 15 amino acids. DNA for the CDR3: TGTGCCAGCAGTGGAATGACAGGGGAGAACACTGAAGCTTTCTTT. The encoded protein is CASSGMTGENTEAFF.

This clone was observed a few times. This chain connects TRBV19 to TRBJ1-5, with D unclear. Germline loops: CDR1 LNHDA, CDR2 SQIVND (reference sequence). V lost 7 bases, J lost 1 base, and 11 bases lay in between. The length of the CDR3 is 14 residues. CDR3 nucleotide sequence: TGTGCCAGTATGCGGGGAGGCAGCAATCAGCCCCAGCATTTT. This translates into CASMRGGSNQPQHF. Variable domain in full (rest from reference TRBV19 and TRBJ1-5): DGGITQSPKYLFRKEGQNVTLSCEQNLNHDAMYWYRQDPGQGLRLIYYSQIVNDFQKGDIAEGYSVSREKKESFPLTVTSAQKNPTAFYLCASMRGGSNQPQHFGDGTRLSIL.

The J gene is TRBJ1-1, the V gene TRBV30; D remains ambiguous. V gave up 0 bases and J gave up 10 bases, with 12 bases separating them. Germline values: CDR1 GTSNPN, CDR2 SVGIG (reference sequence). The CDR3 has 12 residues. CDR3 sequence: CAWSVLNLGAFF. The CDR3 DNA follows: TGTGCCTGGAGTGTACTGAACTTGGGAGCTTTCTTT.

The gene calls are TRBV5-1 and TRBJ2-2; D is undetermined. Germline CDR1 SGHRS, CDR2 YFSETQ. Trimming pared 4 bases from V and 0 bases from J, leaving 10 bases between. This CDR3 comprises 15 residues. DNA of the CDR3: TGCGCCAGCAGCGGGTTCCAGCCGAACACCGGGGAGCTGTTTTTT. Encoded protein: CASSGFQPNTGELFF. Full variable domain (missing parts from reference TRBV5-1 and TRBJ2-2): KAGVTQTPRYLIKTRGQQVTLSCSPISGHRSVSWYQQTPGQGLQFLFEYFSETQRNKGNFPGRFSGRQFSNSRSEMNVSTLELGDSALYLCASSGFQPNTGELFFGEGSRLTVL.

This chain joins TRBV10-3 and TRBJ2-1; D is ambiguous. The length of the CDR3 is 11 residues. Germline V gene data show CDR1 as ENHRY and CDR2 as SYGVKD. V lost 4 bases and J lost 8, with 6 bases in between. The CDR3 bases are TGTGCCATCAGTGTGAGTCATGAGCAGTTCTTC. The encoded protein is CAISVSHEQFF.

Notes on this clone: One junction end does not reproduce the germline sequence, and a read error may be involved. V is TRBV23-1 and J is TRBJ2-3, with D unresolved. TRBV23-1 is treated as an ORF (open reading frame) with a function not yet certain. The CDR3 is made up of 12 amino acids. This CDR3 is CASSPSPGESWF. CDR3 coding DNA: TGCGCCAGCAGTCCCAGCCCGGGTGAATCCTGGTTT.

The chain recombines TRBV19 with TRBJ1-1; no clear D gene. CDR3 size: 17 residues. The germline V gene encodes CDR1 LNHDA and CDR2 SQIVND (reference sequence). Between the trimmed V and J ends, which lost 7 bases and 1 base, there was a span of 22 bases. The CDR3 spells CASKPTGRTRTNTEAFF. CDR3 DNA sequence: TGTGCCAGTAAGCCCACCGGCCGCACACGAACGAACACTGAAGCTTTCTTT.

This clone has a handful of counts. Additional DNA sequences in this sample encode the identical CDR3. The genes are TRBV7-9 and TRBJ2-7; no firm D call. The V and J ends lost 1 base and 7 bases respectively, with 5 bases between them. Germline values: CDR1 SEHNR, CDR2 FQNEAQ (reference sequence). This CDR3 spans 11 amino acids. The CDR3 DNA sequence: TGTGCCAGCAGCTTAGGGCGGGAGCAGTACTTC. It translates to CASSLGREQYF.

This clone was counted only a few times. The chain recombines TRBV4-1 with TRBJ1-3, with D perhaps matching TRBD1 (5 bases). The CDR3 consists of 16 residues. V lost 3 bases to trimming and J lost 0 bases, with 12 bases between them. Germline CDR1 and CDR2: MGHRA and YSYEKL. CDR3 sequence: CASSQRDASSGNTIYF. The CDR3 DNA follows: TGCGCCAGCAGCCAGAGGGACGCCAGCTCTGGAAACACCATATATTTT.

This chain links TRBV18 with TRBJ2-7, with TRBD1 identical over 8 bases. Trimming at V came to 3 bases and at J to 0 bases, leaving 4 bases not matched to a gene. The CDR3 is 15 amino acids. CDR1 is KGHSH, CDR2 LQKENI, per germline. CDR3 in DNA: TGTGCCAGCTCACCCGGGACAGGAAGCTCCTACGAGCAGTACTTC. Protein sequence: CASSPGTGSSYEQYF.

The chain recombines TRBV5-1 with TRBJ2-4; no definite D call. This CDR3 has 14 residues. Looked up from germline, CDR1 is SGHRS and CDR2 is YFSETQ. Trimming took 0 bases from V and 5 from J, leaving 9 bases between them. The CDR3 nucleotides read TGCGCCAGCAGCTTGGATGGCAGACAAAACATTCAGTACTTC. Protein sequence: CASSLDGRQNIQYF.

V and J are TRBV4-1 and TRBJ1-6; TRBD1 might be the D (6 bases). This CDR3 region has 16 residues. From germline, CDR1 is MGHRA and CDR2 YSYEKL. Trimming pared 1 base from V and 9 bases from J, leaving 16 bases between. In DNA, the CDR3 is TGCGCCAGCAGCCAAGGTCGTAGCAGGGGAAGTTCACCCCTCCACTTT. It specifies CASSQGRSRGSSPLHF.

The V call is TRBV27, the J call TRBJ2-1; 11 bases match TRBD2. The V segment lost 7 bases and the J segment 7 bases; nucleotides outside the gene matches: 9. This CDR3 contains 15 residues. The germline CDR1 and CDR2 sequences are MNHEY and SMNVEV (reference sequence). The CDR3 coding sequence is TGTGCCAGCACGCTTCTAGCGGGGGGTGAGAATGAGCAGTTCTTC. Its protein is CASTLLAGGENEQFF.

In this sample, this clone turned up many times. The chain is built from TRBV7-9 and TRBJ1-6; no firm D call. There are 13 residues in the CDR3. Looked up from germline, CDR1 is SEHNR and CDR2 is FQNEAQ (reference sequence). The V and J ends lost 5 bases and 8 bases respectively, with 10 bases between them. This chain's CDR3 is CASSPREDSPLHF. CDR3 bases: TGTGCCAGCAGCCCTAGGGAGGATTCACCCCTCCACTTT.

The chain uses TRBV19 and TRBJ1-1, with TRBD1 matching 9 bases. The CDR3 length is 13 residues. CDR1 and CDR2 (germline): LNHDA, SQIVND (reference sequence). The V gene end was trimmed by 5 bases and the J gene end by 5 bases; junction bases not matched to a gene: 3. The CDR3 spells CASSDRGRTEAFF. In nucleotides, the CDR3 is TGTGCCAGTAGTGACAGGGGGAGGACTGAAGCTTTCTTT.